Below, one T cell receptor (beta chain) is given with its context. Antigen: not known. The identical CDR3 is also encoded by other nucleotide sequences in the sample. Several immunoSEQ 96-well plates shared each subset's DNA, each plate a replicate. TCRdb's table, derived via immunoSEQ multiplex PCR, lists solely in-frame clones and lacks some. The data contain some 630,000 clones, roughly 95% of them seen just once; the ten biggest clones take up 0.11%. V gave up 3 bases and J gave up 4 bases, with 10 bases separating them. Germline V gene sequence: CDR1 LNHDA, CDR2 SQIVND (reference sequence). The CDR3 is made up of 14 amino acids. The naive CD8 subset, CD45RO-negative cells positively selected for CCR7, excluded terminally differentiated effector memory CD45RA+ cells. The data derive from a study of shared clonotypes between healthy human individuals. General study points: Memory subsets generally showed smaller estimated richness than naive subsets did. Lower generation probabilities were found for non-shared clonotypes than for those shared by all four donors.

The sample was naive CD8+ T cells sorted from blood. The sequence derives from a woman under 40 in good health. The chain employs TRBV19 and TRBJ2-1, with D possibly matching TRBD1 (5 bases). In DNA, the CDR3 is TGTGCCAGTAGTATTTCACCAGGGTACAATGAGCAGTTCTTC. As protein: CASSISPGYNEQFF.